The TCR beta chain described here comes from a study of T-cell memory formation after mild COVID-19. Study-wide results and caveats: Nothing showed for sure that second-wave clones peaking on day 37 were SARS-CoV-2 specific. The study found balanced CD4/CD8 in clones contracting day 15 to 85 and a CD4+ lean in later expanders.

The CDR3 contains 13 residues. V shed 5 bases, J shed 4 bases, and the junction held 4 bases outside the gene matches. Germline V CDR1 and CDR2: KGHSH, LQKENI. This clonotype was picked up a small number of times. The antigen remains unidentified. Constant-segment-primed 5'RACE gave TCR alpha and TCR beta cDNA libraries with sample barcodes and UMIs. MiXCR, run by TCRdb on the 5' RACE reads, gives a single entry per CDR3 protein. Of around 310,000 distinct CDR3 sequences in the sample, 13% to 15% were seen once. The sequence was collected from a man younger than 35 who had mild COVID-19 (a few samples of this study predate the infection). Cell type and time point are not known. The chain links TRBV18 to TRBJ1-1; 7 bases fit TRBD1. Sequencing was carried out using PBMCs or a T cell subset sorted from them (not recorded which). The CDR3: CASSSTGSTEAFF. As DNA, the CDR3 is TGTGCCAGCTCATCGACAGGGAGCACTGAAGCTTTCTTT.